This note documents a single T cell receptor beta chain sequence. Antigen specificity is unknown. Expressed TCRB transcripts were sequenced because the entire RNA isolate underwent reverse transcription. Sequenced by immunoSEQ multiplex PCR; TCRdb stores in-frame clones only, minus some. The profile shows hundreds of thousands of clones, over 9.5% of them singletons. The sample originates from a study of beta chain features in type 1 diabetes. Study-wide points: More deletions and fewer insertions at VDJ junctions were found in patients with type 1 diabetes.

One heparinised draw of blood, averaging approximately 110 mL, came from each donor. CD4+ naive, central memory, regulatory and stem cell-like memory cells were sorted via CD45RO/CCR7/CD25/CD127/CD95/CD27. Each population that was sorted was more than 95% pure. Germline assignment: CDR1 MNHEY and CDR2 SMNVEV (reference sequence). V lost 4 bases, J lost 1 base, and 6 bases stayed unmatched. The CDR3 totals 15 residues. Material for sequencing was naive CD4+ T cells from blood. The chain uses TRBV27 and TRBJ2-7, with 8 bases that match TRBD2. The TCR originated in a woman aged 18-30 years in good health. Here the CDR3 reads CASSWGLAGSYEQYF. The CDR3 nucleotides read TGTGCCAGCAGTTGGGGTCTAGCGGGTTCCTACGAGCAGTACTTC.